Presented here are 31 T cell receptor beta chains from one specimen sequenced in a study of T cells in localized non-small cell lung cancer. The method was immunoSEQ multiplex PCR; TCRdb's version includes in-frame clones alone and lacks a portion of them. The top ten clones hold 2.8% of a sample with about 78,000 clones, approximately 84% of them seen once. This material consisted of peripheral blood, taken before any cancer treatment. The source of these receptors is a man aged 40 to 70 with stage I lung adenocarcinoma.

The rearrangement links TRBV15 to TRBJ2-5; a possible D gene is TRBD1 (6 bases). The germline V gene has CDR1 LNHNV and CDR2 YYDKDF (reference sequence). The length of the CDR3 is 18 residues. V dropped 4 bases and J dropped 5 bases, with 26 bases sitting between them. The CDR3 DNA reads TGTGCCACCAGCACGATAAACTCTCTTACAGGGTTGGGCGAGACCCAGTACTTC. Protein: CATSTINSLTGLGETQYF.

CDR3 DNA sequence: TGTGCCAGCAGCGTAGACCTTAGCGGGTCCACAGATACGCAGTATTTT. Translation gives CASSVDLSGSTDTQYF. The genes are TRBV9 and TRBJ2-3; 7 positions match TRBD2. The CDR3 is 16 amino acids. Germline CDR1 reads SGDLS; CDR2 reads YYNGEE. V lost 0 bases, J lost 2 bases, and 6 bases stayed unmatched.

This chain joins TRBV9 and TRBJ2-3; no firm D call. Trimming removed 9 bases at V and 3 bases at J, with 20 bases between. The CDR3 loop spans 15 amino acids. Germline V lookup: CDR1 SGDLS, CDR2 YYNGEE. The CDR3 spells CATAPKDLRTDTQYF. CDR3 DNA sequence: TGTGCCACCGCACCCAAGGACCTCCGGACAGATACGCAGTATTTT.

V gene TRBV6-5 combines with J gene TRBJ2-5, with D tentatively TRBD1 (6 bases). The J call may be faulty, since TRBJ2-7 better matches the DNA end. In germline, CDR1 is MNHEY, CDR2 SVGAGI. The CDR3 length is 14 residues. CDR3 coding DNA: TGTGCCAGCAGCCCTACAGGGACCGGCTACGAGCAGTACTTC. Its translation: CASSPTGTGYEQYF.

The CDR3 loop reads CASSQDLPGPAFSYEQYF. The CDR3 nucleotides are TGTGCCAGCAGCCAAGATCTCCCCGGCCCCGCCTTTTCCTACGAGCAGTACTTC. The chain joins TRBV4-2 to TRBJ2-7; D is unresolved. The V gene's germline CDR1 is LGHNA and CDR2 YNFKEQ. Trimming left V 0 bases short and J 1 base short, with 19 bases between. This CDR3 has 18 amino acids.

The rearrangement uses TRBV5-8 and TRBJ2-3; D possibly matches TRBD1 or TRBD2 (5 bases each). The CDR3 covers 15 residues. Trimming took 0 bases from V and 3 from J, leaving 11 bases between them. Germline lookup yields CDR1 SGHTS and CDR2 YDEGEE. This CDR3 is CASSLEGTKTDTQYF. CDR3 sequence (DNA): TGTGCCAGCAGCTTGGAAGGGACGAAGACAGATACGCAGTATTTT.

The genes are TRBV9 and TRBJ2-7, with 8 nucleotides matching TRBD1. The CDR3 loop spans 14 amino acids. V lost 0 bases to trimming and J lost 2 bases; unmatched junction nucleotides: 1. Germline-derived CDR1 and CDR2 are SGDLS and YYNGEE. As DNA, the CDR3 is TGTGCCAGCAGCGTAGTGGACAGGGCCTACGAGCAGTACTTC. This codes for CASSVVDRAYEQYF.

The CDR3 bases are TGTGCCAGCGCTGGGGTCCTGGTATCTGGGGCCAACGTCCTGACTTTC. This sequence encodes CASAGVLVSGANVLTF. The chain combines TRBV7-9 with TRBJ2-6; D is ambiguous. V gave up 8 bases and J gave up 1 base, with 15 bases separating them. The V gene's germline CDR1 is SEHNR and CDR2 FQNEAQ (reference sequence). This CDR3 is 16 amino acids long.

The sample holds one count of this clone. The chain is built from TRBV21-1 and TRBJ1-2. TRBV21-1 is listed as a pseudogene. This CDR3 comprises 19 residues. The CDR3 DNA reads TGTGCCAGCAGCAAAGGGGTAGGAACACAGCGAAGAGCTAACTATGGCTACACCTTC. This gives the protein CASSKGVGTQRRANYGYTF.

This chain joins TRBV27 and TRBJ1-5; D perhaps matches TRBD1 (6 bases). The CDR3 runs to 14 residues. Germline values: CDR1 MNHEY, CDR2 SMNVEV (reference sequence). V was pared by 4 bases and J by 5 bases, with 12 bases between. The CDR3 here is CASSSQGSYQPQHF. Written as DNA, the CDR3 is TGTGCCAGCAGTTCACAGGGTTCCTATCAGCCCCAGCATTTT.

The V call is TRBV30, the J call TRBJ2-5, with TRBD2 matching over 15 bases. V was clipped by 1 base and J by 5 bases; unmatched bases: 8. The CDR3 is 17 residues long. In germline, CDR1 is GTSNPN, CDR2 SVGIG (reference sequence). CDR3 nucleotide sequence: TGTGCCTGGAGTGCGACCCGGACTAGCGGGGGGGCGGAGACCCAGTACTTC. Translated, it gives CAWSATRTSGGAETQYF.

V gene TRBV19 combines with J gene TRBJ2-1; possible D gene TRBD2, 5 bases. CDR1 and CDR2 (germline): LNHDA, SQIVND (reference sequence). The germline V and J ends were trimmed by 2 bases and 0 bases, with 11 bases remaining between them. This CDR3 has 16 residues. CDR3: CASSIQASLSYNEQFF. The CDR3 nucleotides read TGTGCCAGTAGTATACAGGCTAGCCTCTCCTACAATGAGCAGTTCTTC.

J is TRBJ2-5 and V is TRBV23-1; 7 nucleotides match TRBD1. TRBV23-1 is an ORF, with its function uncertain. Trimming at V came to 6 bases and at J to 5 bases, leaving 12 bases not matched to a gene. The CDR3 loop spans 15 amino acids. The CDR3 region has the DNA TGCGCCAGCAGCCGGGACAGCAAGAAAGGGGAGACCCAGTACTTC. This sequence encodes CASSRDSKKGETQYF.

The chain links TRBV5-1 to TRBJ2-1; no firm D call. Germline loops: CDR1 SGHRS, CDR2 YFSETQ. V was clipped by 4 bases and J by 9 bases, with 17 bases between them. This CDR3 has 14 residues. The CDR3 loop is CASSPRIGESEQFF. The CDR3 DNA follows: TGCGCCAGCAGCCCTCGAATAGGCGAGTCTGAGCAGTTCTTC.

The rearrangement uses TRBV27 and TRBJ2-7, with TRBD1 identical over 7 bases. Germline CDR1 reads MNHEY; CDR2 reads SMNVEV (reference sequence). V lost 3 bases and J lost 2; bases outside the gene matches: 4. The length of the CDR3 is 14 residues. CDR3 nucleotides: TGTGCCAGCAGTTTGGGACAGACAGCCTACGAGCAGTACTTC. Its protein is CASSLGQTAYEQYF.

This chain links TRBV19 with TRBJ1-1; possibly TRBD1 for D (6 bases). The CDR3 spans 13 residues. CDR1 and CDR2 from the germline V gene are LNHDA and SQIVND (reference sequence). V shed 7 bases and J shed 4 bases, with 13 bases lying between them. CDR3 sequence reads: CASKRGVRTEAFF. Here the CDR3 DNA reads TGTGCCAGTAAGAGGGGGGTGCGCACTGAAGCTTTCTTT.

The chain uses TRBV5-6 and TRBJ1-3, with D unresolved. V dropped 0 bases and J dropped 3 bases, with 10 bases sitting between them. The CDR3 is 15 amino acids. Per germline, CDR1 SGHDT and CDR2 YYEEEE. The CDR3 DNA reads TGTGCCAGCAGCTTGGGTGGAACGGTTGGAAACACCATATATTTT. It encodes CASSLGGTVGNTIYF.

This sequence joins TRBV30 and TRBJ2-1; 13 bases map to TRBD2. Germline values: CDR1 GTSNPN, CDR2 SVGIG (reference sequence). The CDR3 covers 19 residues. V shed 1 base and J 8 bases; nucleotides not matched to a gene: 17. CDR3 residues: CAWSGLLAGGRDTADEQFF. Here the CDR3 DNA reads TGTGCCTGGAGTGGGTTACTAGCGGGGGGGAGGGACACGGCGGATGAGCAGTTCTTC.

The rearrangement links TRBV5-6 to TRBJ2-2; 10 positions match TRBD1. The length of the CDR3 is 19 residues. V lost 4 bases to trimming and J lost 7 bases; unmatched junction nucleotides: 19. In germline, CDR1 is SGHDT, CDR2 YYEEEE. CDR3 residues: CASSPGTGDSPSWGGELFF. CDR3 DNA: TGTGCCAGCAGCCCGGGGACAGGGGATTCCCCCTCTTGGGGCGGGGAGCTGTTTTTT.

DNA for the CDR3: TGTGCCAGCAGCAGACTAGCGGGAAGGAATGAGCAGTTCTTC. It specifies CASSRLAGRNEQFF. The genes are TRBV28 and TRBJ2-1; TRBD2 aligns across 11 bases. The V and J ends lost 6 bases and 7 bases, in that order; junction bases with no gene match: 5. The germline CDR1 and CDR2 sequences are MDHEN and SYDVKM. The CDR3 totals 14 residues.

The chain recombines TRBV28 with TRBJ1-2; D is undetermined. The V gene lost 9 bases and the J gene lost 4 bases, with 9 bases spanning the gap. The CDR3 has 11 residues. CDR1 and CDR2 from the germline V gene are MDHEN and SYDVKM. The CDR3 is CASRGGYGYTF. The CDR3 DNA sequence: TGTGCCAGTCGGGGAGGCTATGGCTACACCTTC.

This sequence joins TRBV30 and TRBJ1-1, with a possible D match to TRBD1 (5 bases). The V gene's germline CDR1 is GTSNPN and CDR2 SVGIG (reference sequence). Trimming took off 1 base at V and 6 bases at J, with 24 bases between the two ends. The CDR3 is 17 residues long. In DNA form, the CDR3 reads TGTGCCTGGAGTGGGGTTGGGGGTAATGGAGGGGACGCTGAAGCTTTCTTT. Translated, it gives CAWSGVGGNGGDAEAFF.

In nucleotides, the CDR3 is TGCGCCAGTAGAGGGGACGGAAATGGCTACACCTTC. It is translated as CASRGDGNGYTF. V usage is TRBV5-1 and J usage is TRBJ1-2, with D possibly matching TRBD1 (5 bases). The germline V gene has CDR1 SGHRS and CDR2 YFSETQ. The CDR3 sequence is 12 residues long. The germline V and J ends were trimmed by 8 bases and 6 bases, with 14 bases remaining between them.

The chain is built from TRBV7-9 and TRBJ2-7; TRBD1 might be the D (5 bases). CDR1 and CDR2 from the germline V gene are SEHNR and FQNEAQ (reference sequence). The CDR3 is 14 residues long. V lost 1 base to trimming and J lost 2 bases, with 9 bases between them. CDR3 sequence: CASSLGQGTYEQYF. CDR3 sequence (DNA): TGTGCCAGCAGCTTAGGCCAGGGCACCTACGAGCAGTACTTC.

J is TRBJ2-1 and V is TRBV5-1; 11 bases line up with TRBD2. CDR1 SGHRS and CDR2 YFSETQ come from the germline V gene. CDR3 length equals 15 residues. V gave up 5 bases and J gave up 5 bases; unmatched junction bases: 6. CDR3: CASRKGLAVDNEQFF. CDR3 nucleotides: TGCGCCAGCAGAAAGGGACTAGCGGTCGACAATGAGCAGTTCTTC.

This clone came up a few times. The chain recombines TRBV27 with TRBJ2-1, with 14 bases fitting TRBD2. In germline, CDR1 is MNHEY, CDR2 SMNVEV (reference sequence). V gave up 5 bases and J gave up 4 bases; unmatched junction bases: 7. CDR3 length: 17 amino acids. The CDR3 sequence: CASSLGLAGGHYNEQFF. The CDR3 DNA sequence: TGTGCCAGCAGTCTCGGACTAGCGGGAGGACATTACAATGAGCAGTTCTTC.

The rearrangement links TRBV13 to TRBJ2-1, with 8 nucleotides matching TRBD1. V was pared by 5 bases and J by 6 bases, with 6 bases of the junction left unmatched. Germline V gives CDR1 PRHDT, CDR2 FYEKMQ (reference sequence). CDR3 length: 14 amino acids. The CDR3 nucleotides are TGTGCCAGCAGCGGGTTCGACAGGGGCAATGAGCAGTTCTTC. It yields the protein CASSGFDRGNEQFF.

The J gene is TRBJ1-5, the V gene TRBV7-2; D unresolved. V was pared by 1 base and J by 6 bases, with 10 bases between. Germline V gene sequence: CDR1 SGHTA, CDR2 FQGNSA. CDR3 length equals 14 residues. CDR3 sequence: CASSLGRVGQPQHF. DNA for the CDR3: TGTGCCAGCAGCTTAGGGAGGGTGGGTCAGCCCCAGCATTTT.

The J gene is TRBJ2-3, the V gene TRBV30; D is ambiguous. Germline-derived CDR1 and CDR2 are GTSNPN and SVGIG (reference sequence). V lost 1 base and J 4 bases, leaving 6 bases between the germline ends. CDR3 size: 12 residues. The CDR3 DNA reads TGTGCCTGGAGTGGACGGGCAGATACGCAGTATTTT. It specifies CAWSGRADTQYF. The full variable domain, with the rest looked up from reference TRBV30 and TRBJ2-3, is SQTIHQWPATLVQPVGSPLSLECTVEGTSNPNLYWYRQAAGRGLQLLFYSVGIGQISSEVPQNLSASRPQDRQFILSSKKLLLSDSGFYLCAWSGRADTQYFGPGTRLTVL.

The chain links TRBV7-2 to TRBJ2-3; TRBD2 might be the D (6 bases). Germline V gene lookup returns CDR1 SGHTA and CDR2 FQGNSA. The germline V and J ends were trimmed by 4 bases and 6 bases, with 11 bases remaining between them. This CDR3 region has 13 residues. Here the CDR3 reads CASSSGEADTQYF. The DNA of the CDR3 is TGTGCCAGCAGCTCTGGGGAGGCGGATACGCAGTATTTT.

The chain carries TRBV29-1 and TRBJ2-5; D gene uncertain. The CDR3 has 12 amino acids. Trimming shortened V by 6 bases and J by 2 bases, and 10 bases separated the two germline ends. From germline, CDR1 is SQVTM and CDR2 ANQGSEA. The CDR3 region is CSVLLIQETQYF. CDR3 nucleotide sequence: TGCAGCGTCCTACTTATACAAGAGACCCAGTACTTC.